This T cell receptor (beta chain) is from a study of Ad26.COV2.S vaccination and SARS-CoV-2 variants. Turning to the study itself: Enrolled in COV1001, the donor was in the Ad26.COV2.S trial arm, which received the vaccine. Regarding the study as a whole: Breadth of non-spike TCRs did not differ between vaccinees and placebo recipients.

This sample's treatment: around 19 received Ad26.COV2.S at low or high dose, single or two shots; about 5 received placebo; per-sample allocation not given. The investigators took samples on day 63 after the first vaccine or placebo injection. Adults aged 18-55 years in Boston included the donor. Ad26 vector vaccine expressed Wuhan-strain SARS-CoV-2 spike. Points on this clone: Its antigen is unidentified.

Per germline, CDR1 GTSNPN and CDR2 SVGIG (reference sequence). The J segment lost 4 bases and the V segment lost 1 base, leaving 2 bases of the junction unmatched. This CDR3 is built from 14 residues. TCRdb's copy holds only in-frame clones and misses some; the assay was immunoSEQ multiplex PCR. Among about 400,000 clones listed, over 75% were seen once. The receptor was isolated from a person between 18 and 59 years old who received the Ad26.COV2.S COVID-19 vaccine or a placebo. This chain joins TRBV30 and TRBJ1-2; 11 nucleotides line up with TRBD1. The sequences come from peripheral blood, collected in a trial of Ad26.COV2.S vaccine versus placebo. CDR3 DNA sequence: TGTGCCTGGAGTGAAGGGACAGGGGGCTATGGCTACACCTTC. As protein: CAWSEGTGGYGYTF.